Below are 17 T cell receptor beta chains sequenced from a single sample in a study of beta chain features in type 1 diabetes (dated by TCRdb to the late 2010s). Library preparation used the immunoSEQ multiplex PCR assay. All of the isolated RNA was reverse transcribed with the High Capacity cDNA Reverse Transcription Kit, so expressed TCRB transcripts were sequenced. Here the immuneACCESS table is served through TCRdb, limited to in-frame sequences with V and J called. Missing clones are a known gap in these copies; in checked studies unresolved V genes cover under half, and the rest lacks a known reason. In all, the sample holds some 25,000 clones, and roughly 69% of those were seen once. The ten largest make up 2% to 2.5% of the sample. Material for sequencing was Tregs from blood. Explained via the paper, the cell subset or site label denotes: regulatory CD4+ T cells. These receptors were taken from a woman aged 40 to 50 in good health.

The chain is built from TRBV12-5 and TRBJ1-2, with unresolved D. This CDR3 is 13 amino acids long. V gave up 7 bases and J gave up 6 bases, with 15 bases separating them. CDR1 LGHNT and CDR2 FRNRAP come from the germline V gene. The CDR3 bases are TGTGCTAGTGCAAAGGGAGAGGTTGATGGCTACACCTTC. Encoded protein: CASAKGEVDGYTF.

The table lists this clone with a few counts. V and J are TRBV2 and TRBJ2-3; unclear D gene. CDR3 length equals 12 residues. Deletions cut 4 bases from V and 2 bases from J, with 4 bases between. Germline CDR1 reads SNHLY; CDR2 reads FYNNEI. CDR3 sequence (DNA): TGTGCCAGCAGTGGTATCACAGATACGCAGTATTTT. Amino acid sequence: CASSGITDTQYF.

The CDR3 spells CASSIDRGGISNQPQHF. DNA for the CDR3: TGTGCCAGTAGTATAGATCGGGGGGGAATTAGCAATCAGCCCCAGCATTTT. This chain joins TRBV19 and TRBJ1-5, with a weak D call TRBD1 (5 bases). This CDR3 contains 17 residues. CDR1 is LNHDA and CDR2 is SQIVND in the germline V gene (reference sequence). Trimming pared 0 bases from V and 0 bases from J, leaving 12 bases between.

The V and J genes are TRBV18 and TRBJ2-7; the match to TRBD1 covers 8 bases. Per the germline V gene, CDR1 is KGHSH and CDR2 is LQKENI. After removal of 3 bases from V and 0 bases from J, the junction contained 7 bases not matched to a gene. This CDR3 has 16 amino acids. CDR3 loop: CASSPSDRGYSYEQYF. DNA of the CDR3: TGTGCCAGCTCACCTTCTGACAGGGGTTACTCCTACGAGCAGTACTTC.

This chain uses TRBV6-5 with TRBJ2-2; no firm D call. The V end lost 0 bases, the J end lost 3 bases, and 8 bases lay between the germline ends. There are 15 residues in the CDR3. CDR1 is MNHEY and CDR2 is SVGAGI in the germline V gene. Written as DNA, the CDR3 is TGTGCCAGCAGTTACTCGGGCAGCTACACCGGGGAGCTGTTTTTT. It translates to CASSYSGSYTGELFF.

This rearrangement joins TRBV7-9 to TRBJ1-1; D not resolved. Germline loops: CDR1 SEHNR, CDR2 FQNEAQ (reference sequence). This CDR3 is built from 15 residues. Trimming removed 1 base from V and 3 bases from J, with 12 bases in between. CDR3 amino acids: CASSLEWEGDTEAFF. The CDR3 region has the DNA TGTGCCAGCAGCTTAGAATGGGAGGGCGACACTGAAGCTTTCTTT.

The CDR3 nucleotides read TGTGCCAGCAGACACTCGGGGACTTCCTCCTACGAGCAGTACTTC. Protein: CASRHSGTSSYEQYF. V usage is TRBV6-6 and J usage is TRBJ2-5, with a tentative D call TRBD2 (6 bases). The J call may be incorrect, as the DNA end agrees better with TRBJ2-7. CDR1 is MNHNY, CDR2 SVGAGI, per germline (reference sequence). CDR3 length: 15 amino acids.

V gene TRBV7-6 combines with J gene TRBJ1-1; D not certain. CDR1 SGHVS and CDR2 FNYEAQ come from the germline V gene. Trimming shortened V by 5 bases and J by 11 bases, and 15 bases separated the two germline ends. This CDR3 comprises 12 residues. Here the CDR3 reads CASSPDTLRAFF. The CDR3, as DNA: TGTGCCAGCAGCCCCGACACTCTTCGGGCTTTCTTT.

The V and J genes are TRBV18 and TRBJ2-3, with D maybe TRBD1 (5 bases). Germline V gene data show CDR1 as KGHSH and CDR2 as LQKENI. V lost 2 bases to trimming and J lost 0 bases, with 9 bases between them. The CDR3 consists of 15 residues. CDR3 protein: CASSPWTSSTDTQYF. The CDR3 coding sequence is TGTGCCAGCTCACCATGGACATCGAGCACAGATACGCAGTATTTT.

The V call is TRBV19, the J call TRBJ1-2; D may be TRBD1 (5 bases). CDR1 is LNHDA and CDR2 is SQIVND in the germline V gene (reference sequence). V lost 5 bases and J 6 bases, leaving 19 bases between the germline ends. The CDR3 has 15 amino acids. This chain's CDR3 is CASSPGTDGGDGYTF. Written as DNA, the CDR3 is TGTGCCAGTAGTCCGGGGACGGACGGGGGGGATGGCTACACCTTC.

The chain combines TRBV7-4 with TRBJ1-4; 10 nucleotides agree with TRBD1. V was pared by 1 base and J by 0 bases, with 20 bases of the junction left unmatched. CDR3 length equals 23 residues. Germline-derived CDR1 and CDR2 are SGHVT and SQSDAQ. The CDR3 reads CASSLVGRRELDRGDATNEKLFF. As DNA, the CDR3 is TGTGCCAGCAGCTTAGTCGGCAGACGGGAGTTGGACAGGGGGGATGCAACTAATGAAAAACTGTTTTTT. The full variable domain, completed using reference TRBV7-4 and TRBJ1-4, is GAGVSQSPRYKVAKRGRDVALRCDSISGHVTLYWYRQTLGQGSEVLTYSQSDAQRDKSGRPSGRFSAERPERSVSTLKIQRTEQGDSAVYLCASSLVGRRELDRGDATNEKLFFGSGTQLSVL.

The DNA of the CDR3 is TGTGCCAGCAGGGGAAGCGGGGGGGCCTACAATGAGCAGTTCTTC. Protein sequence: CASRGSGGAYNEQFF. This chain connects TRBV6-5 to TRBJ2-1, with 10 bases lining up with TRBD2. There are 15 residues in the CDR3. Trimming removed 6 bases from V and 2 bases from J; junction bases left unmatched: 4. Germline V CDR1 and CDR2: MNHEY, SVGAGI.

The chain joins TRBV6-5 to TRBJ1-2, with D possibly matching TRBD1 (6 bases). This CDR3 spans 14 amino acids. Deletions cut 3 bases from V and 8 bases from J, with 16 bases between. Germline V CDR1 and CDR2: MNHEY, SVGAGI. CDR3 sequence reads: CASSYFGGAGGYTF. Here the CDR3 DNA reads TGTGCCAGCAGTTATTTCGGGGGGGCCGGCGGCTACACCTTC.

The chain has TRBV5-6 and TRBJ1-5; D may be TRBD1 (5 bases). CDR1 and CDR2 (germline): SGHDT, YYEEEE. With 3 bases removed from V and 7 bases from J, the gap between germline ends came to 14 bases. There are 14 residues in the CDR3. CDR3 sequence: CASSSRGVFQPQHF. DNA for the CDR3: TGTGCCAGCAGCTCCCGGGGGGTATTCCAGCCCCAGCATTTT. The variable domain in full, with the rest retrieved from reference TRBV5-6 and TRBJ1-5, is DAGVTQSPTHLIKTRGQQVTLRCSPKSGHDTVSWYQQALGQGPQFIFQYYEEEERQRGNFPDRFSGHQFPNYSSELNVNALLLGDSALYLCASSSRGVFQPQHFGDGTRLSIL.

The chain combines TRBV7-2 with TRBJ1-4; 9 nucleotides match TRBD1. The V gene's germline CDR1 is SGHTA and CDR2 FQGNSA. This CDR3 is 15 amino acids long. V shed 4 bases and J 3 bases; nucleotides not matched to a gene: 3. CDR3 sequence (DNA): TGTGCCAGCAGCTCGGGACAGGGCGCTAATGAAAAACTGTTTTTT. Protein sequence: CASSSGQGANEKLFF.

This clone occurred a few times. The chain's CDR3 is CASSQVRAGGKNIQYF. The CDR3 DNA reads as TGCGCCAGCAGCCAAGTACGGGCAGGGGGTAAAAACATTCAGTACTTC. This sequence joins TRBV4-1 and TRBJ2-4; 7 bases are a match to TRBD1. The CDR3 runs to 16 residues. J gave up 4 bases and V 1 base, and 7 bases lay outside the gene matches. Germline loops: CDR1 MGHRA, CDR2 YSYEKL.

The V and J genes are TRBV15 and TRBJ1-1, with a weak D call TRBD1 (5 bases). The CDR3 is 13 residues long. Germline-derived CDR1 and CDR2 are LNHNV and YYDKDF (reference sequence). V lost 8 bases to trimming and J lost 11 bases, with 21 bases between them. The CDR3 sequence is CATLERAGNLAFF. The DNA for the CDR3 is TGTGCCACCCTCGAACGGGCAGGGAATCTGGCTTTCTTT.